One and the same sample provided the 23 T cell receptor beta chains below, sequenced in a study of technical replicates of blood from a handful of donors. Measured with immunoSEQ multiplex PCR; TCRdb has only the in-frame clones, and not every one. In the table there are some 75,000 clones, 90% to 98% of which are singletons. Sequencing input: T cells isolated from PBMCs. These receptors all come from a human donor in good health.

The V call is TRBV5-5, the J call TRBJ2-1; 11 bases are shared with TRBD2. Germline CDR1 and CDR2: SGHKS and YYEKEE (reference sequence). V shed 2 bases and J 9 bases; nucleotides not matched to a gene: 7. There are 15 residues in the CDR3. DNA for the CDR3: TGTGCCAGCAGCTTTGAAACTAGCGGGAGCACTGAGCAGTTCTTC. It encodes CASSFETSGSTEQFF.

The chain couples TRBV10-3 to TRBJ2-3; tentatively, D is TRBD1 (5 bases). Per germline, CDR1 ENHRY and CDR2 SYGVKD. This CDR3 has 13 residues. Trimming removed 9 bases at V and 2 bases at J, with 12 bases between. The CDR3 reads CAISAGITDTQYF. CDR3 nucleotide sequence: TGTGCCATATCGGCAGGGATCACAGATACGCAGTATTTT.

The rearrangement joins TRBV19 to TRBJ1-5, with D perhaps matching TRBD1 (6 bases). Germline CDR1 and CDR2: LNHDA and SQIVND (reference sequence). This CDR3 contains 15 residues. The germline V and J ends were trimmed by 5 bases and 1 base, with 12 bases remaining between them. CDR3 residues: CASSFGQRSNQPQHF. The CDR3 coding sequence is TGTGCCAGTAGTTTTGGACAGAGAAGCAATCAGCCCCAGCATTTT.

The chain joins TRBV27 to TRBJ2-7; 11 positions agree with TRBD2. CDR1 is MNHEY and CDR2 is SMNVEV in the germline V gene (reference sequence). The junction had 4 bases not matched to a gene; V was cut back by 2 bases and J by 4 bases. This CDR3 has 15 amino acids. In DNA, the CDR3 is TGTGCCAGCAGTTTACGGGGACTAGCGGAGTACGAGCAGTACTTC. It encodes CASSLRGLAEYEQYF.

V and J are TRBV14 and TRBJ2-2; 7 bases line up with TRBD1. Germline CDR1 and CDR2: SGHDN and FVKESK. J was trimmed by 7 bases and V by 1 base; bases with no gene match: 15. The CDR3 covers 18 residues. CDR3: CASSQGKRQGRIRGELFF. DNA for the CDR3: TGTGCCAGCAGCCAAGGTAAAAGACAGGGAAGAATCCGCGGGGAGCTGTTTTTT.

V usage is TRBV29-1 and J usage is TRBJ2-4; 8 bases line up with TRBD1. This CDR3 has 17 amino acids. Per germline, CDR1 SQVTM and CDR2 ANQGSEA. The V segment lost 4 bases and the J segment 0 bases; nucleotides outside the gene matches: 11. As DNA, the CDR3 is TGCAGCGTTGGACGGGACAGGATTCTCCTAGCCAAAAACATTCAGTACTTC. Protein sequence: CSVGRDRILLAKNIQYF.

This chain joins TRBV6-5 and TRBJ2-7; 7 bases match TRBD2. Germline V gives CDR1 MNHEY, CDR2 SVGAGI. Trimming removed 5 bases from V and 2 bases from J; junction bases left unmatched: 9. CDR3 length equals 15 residues. This CDR3 reads CASSTSGTKTYEQYF. The CDR3 DNA is TGTGCCAGCAGTACCTCCGGGACTAAAACCTACGAGCAGTACTTC.

V and J are TRBV2 and TRBJ2-7; 10 positions match TRBD1. Trimming cost V 4 bases and J 1 base; bases outside gene matches: 4. The CDR3 is 15 residues long. Germline CDR1 is SNHLY and CDR2 is FYNNEI. CDR3 sequence (DNA): TGTGCCAGCAGTGCGGGACAGGGGATTTCCTACGAGCAGTACTTC. Translated: CASSAGQGISYEQYF.

V is TRBV5-1 and J is TRBJ2-3, with 8 bases lining up with TRBD2. Germline V gene lookup returns CDR1 SGHRS and CDR2 YFSETQ. Unmatched junction bases numbered 4, after V lost 1 base and J lost 0 bases. This CDR3 contains 16 residues. CDR3 DNA: TGCGCCAGCAGCTTGAAGCGGGAGTCTAGCACAGATACGCAGTATTTT. This sequence encodes CASSLKRESSTDTQYF.

This rearrangement joins TRBV9 to TRBJ2-7; 7 nucleotides align to TRBD1. The V and J ends lost 0 bases and 3 bases, in that order; junction bases with no gene match: 12. CDR3 length: 17 residues. CDR1 is SGDLS, CDR2 YYNGEE, per germline. CDR3 nucleotides: TGTGCCAGCAGCGTAGCCAAGACCTGGGACAGCATCTACGAGCAGTACTTC. This translates into CASSVAKTWDSIYEQYF.

The V call is TRBV10-2, the J call TRBJ1-5, with a tentative D call TRBD1 (5 bases). The ends were cut back, 6 bases at V and 0 bases at J, with 12 bases in the middle. Germline V gives CDR1 WSHSY, CDR2 SAAADI. The CDR3 contains 15 residues. Here the CDR3 reads CASRTTADSNQPQHF. The CDR3 bases are TGCGCCAGCAGAACGACAGCAGATAGCAATCAGCCCCAGCATTTT.

In its sample, this clone was seen once. The chain recombines TRBV9 with TRBJ2-1, with TRBD1 matching 10 bases. V trimming: 1 base; J trimming: 7 bases; junction bases outside the gene matches: 8. Germline assignment: CDR1 SGDLS and CDR2 YYNGEE. The CDR3 length is 16 residues. The CDR3 loop reads CASSVSGQGRENEQFF. CDR3 nucleotides: TGTGCCAGCAGCGTATCGGGACAGGGGCGCGAGAATGAGCAGTTCTTC. Full variable domain (missing parts from reference TRBV9 and TRBJ2-1): DSGVTQTPKHLITATGQRVTLRCSPRSGDLSVYWYQQSLDQGLQFLIQYYNGEERAKGNILERFSAQQFPDLHSELNLSSLELGDSALYFCASSVSGQGRENEQFFGPGTRLTVL.

The chain combines TRBV4-2 with TRBJ2-7; 9 positions agree with TRBD2. The CDR3 covers 15 residues. Unmatched junction bases numbered 6, after V lost 3 bases and J lost 3 bases. CDR1 is LGHNA and CDR2 is YNFKEQ in the germline V gene. CDR3 region: CASSQGASGDYEQYF. CDR3 DNA sequence: TGTGCCAGCAGCCAGGGGGCTAGCGGGGACTACGAGCAGTACTTC.

The V call is TRBV28, the J call TRBJ2-7, with no clear D. CDR1 and CDR2 from the germline V gene are MDHEN and SYDVKM. Trimming removed 6 bases from V and 3 bases from J, with 6 bases in between. This CDR3 region has 11 residues. CDR3 region: CASSARYEQYF. The CDR3 DNA reads as TGTGCCAGCAGCGCGCGCTACGAGCAGTACTTC. The full variable domain, in which reference TRBV28 and TRBJ2-7 provide the parts outside the CDR3, is DVKVTQSSRYLVKRTGEKVFLECVQDMDHENMFWYRQDPGLGLRLIYFSYDVKMKEKGDIPEGYSVSREKKERFSLILESASTNQTSMYLCASSARYEQYFGPGTRLTVT.

The rearrangement uses TRBV30 and TRBJ1-1; possibly TRBD1 for D (5 bases). The germline CDR1 and CDR2 sequences are GTSNPN and SVGIG (reference sequence). Trimming shortened V by 5 bases and J by 4 bases, and 14 bases separated the two germline ends. This CDR3 is built from 13 residues. For the CDR3, the DNA is TGTGCCTGGCAAGGGGTCTCCCGCACTGAAGCTTTCTTT. Protein product: CAWQGVSRTEAFF.

V gene TRBV7-6 combines with J gene TRBJ2-7; possible D gene TRBD1, 6 bases. This CDR3 is 14 amino acids long. The V gene lost 4 bases and the J gene lost 1 base, with 11 bases spanning the gap. Germline CDR1 SGHVS, CDR2 FNYEAQ. The CDR3, as DNA: TGTGCCAGCAGCTCCCGGGACAAATCCTACGAGCAGTACTTC. It codes for CASSSRDKSYEQYF.

This sequence joins TRBV28 and TRBJ2-7; a possible D gene is TRBD2 (6 bases). Germline CDR1 is MDHEN and CDR2 is SYDVKM. This CDR3 is 14 amino acids long. V lost 3 bases, J lost 3 bases, and 12 bases lay in between. CDR3 coding DNA: TGTGCCAGCAGTTTGGCCGAGACTAGCTACGAGCAGTACTTC. Protein sequence: CASSLAETSYEQYF.

The chain employs TRBV10-2 and TRBJ1-1; maybe TRBD1 (6 bases). Germline-derived CDR1 and CDR2 are WSHSY and SAAADI. The CDR3 has 13 residues. Trimming shortened V by 8 bases and J by 5 bases, and 15 bases separated the two germline ends. CDR3 DNA sequence: TGCGCCAGCTGTGGGGGGCTGGGAACTGAAGCTTTCTTT. Encoded protein: CASCGGLGTEAFF.

The gene calls are TRBV5-1 and TRBJ2-1; 8 bases are a match to TRBD2. The junction had 5 bases not matched to a gene; V was cut back by 0 bases and J by 3 bases. CDR1 and CDR2 from the germline V gene are SGHRS and YFSETQ. The CDR3 sequence is 16 residues long. Here the CDR3 DNA reads TGCGCCAGCAGCTTGGGTCTTAGCGGGAACTACAATGAGCAGTTCTTC. Translation gives CASSLGLSGNYNEQFF.

The rearrangement uses TRBV6-4 and TRBJ2-3; TRBD1 aligns across 11 bases. With V trimmed by 3 bases and J by 4 bases, 6 bases remained unmatched. Germline CDR1 and CDR2: MRHNA and SNTAGT. The CDR3 contains 16 residues. For the CDR3, the DNA is TGTGCCAGCAGTGAAGGGACAGGGGGACTAGCAGATACGCAGTATTTT. This codes for CASSEGTGGLADTQYF.

This clone was observed once. The V gene is TRBV9, the J gene TRBJ2-6; D is perhaps TRBD1 (6 bases). Germline V gives CDR1 SGDLS, CDR2 YYNGEE. V was shortened by 4 bases and J by 0 bases, with 17 bases between the two germline ends. The CDR3 loop spans 18 amino acids. CDR3 nucleotides: TGTGCCAGCAGCTACAACAGGGTATGGGGCTCTGGGGCCAACGTCCTGACTTTC. Translating it yields CASSYNRVWGSGANVLTF. The whole variable domain, remainder taken from reference TRBV9 and TRBJ2-6, is DSGVTQTPKHLITATGQRVTLRCSPRSGDLSVYWYQQSLDQGLQFLIQYYNGEERAKGNILERFSAQQFPDLHSELNLSSLELGDSALYFCASSYNRVWGSGANVLTFGAGSRLTVL.

The rearrangement uses TRBV30 and TRBJ1-5; perhaps TRBD1 as D (5 bases). Germline loops: CDR1 GTSNPN, CDR2 SVGIG (reference sequence). Trimming stripped 1 base from V and 2 bases from J, with 9 bases between. The length of the CDR3 is 14 residues. The CDR3, as DNA: TGTGCCTGGAGTGAAGGGGTCGGCAATCAGCCCCAGCATTTT. It yields the protein CAWSEGVGNQPQHF.

This clone was picked up a small number of times. This sequence joins TRBV7-2 and TRBJ2-7; no clear D. With 3 bases removed from V and 0 bases from J, the gap between germline ends came to 6 bases. This CDR3 has 13 residues. Germline V gene lookup returns CDR1 SGHTA and CDR2 FQGNSA. In nucleotides, the CDR3 is TGTGCCAGCAGCTTTTCTAGCTCCTACGAGCAGTACTTC. Translated, it gives CASSFSSSYEQYF.